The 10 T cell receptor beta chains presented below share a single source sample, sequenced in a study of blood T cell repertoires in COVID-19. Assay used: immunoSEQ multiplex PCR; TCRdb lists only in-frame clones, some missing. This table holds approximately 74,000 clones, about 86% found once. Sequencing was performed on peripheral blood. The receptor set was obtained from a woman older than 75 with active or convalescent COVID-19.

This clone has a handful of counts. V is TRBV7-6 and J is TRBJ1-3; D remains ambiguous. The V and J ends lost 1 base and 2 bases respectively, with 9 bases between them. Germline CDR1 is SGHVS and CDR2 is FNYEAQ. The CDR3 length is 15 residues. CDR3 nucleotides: TGTGCCAGCAGCTTAGGCAGATCTCCTGGAAACACCATATATTTT. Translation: CASSLGRSPGNTIYF.

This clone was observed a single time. The CDR3 sequence: CASTVTGLYGYTF. The CDR3 DNA reads as TGTGCCAGTACCGTGACAGGCCTCTATGGCTACACCTTC. The genes are TRBV19 and TRBJ1-2; tentatively, D is TRBD1 (6 bases). The germline V gene encodes CDR1 LNHDA and CDR2 SQIVND (reference sequence). V was cut by 7 bases and J by 4 bases, with 13 bases left in between. The CDR3 is made up of 13 amino acids.

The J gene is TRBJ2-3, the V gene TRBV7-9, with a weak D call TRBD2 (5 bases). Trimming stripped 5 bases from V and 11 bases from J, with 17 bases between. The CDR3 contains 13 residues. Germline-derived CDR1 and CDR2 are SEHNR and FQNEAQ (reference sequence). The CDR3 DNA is TGTGCCAGCAGCCCATTATATGGCGGGTTGCAGTATTTT. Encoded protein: CASSPLYGGLQYF.

This chain's CDR3 is CASRVSVNEKLFF. Here the CDR3 DNA reads TGCGCCAGCAGGGTCAGCGTTAATGAAAAACTGTTTTTT. This chain links TRBV5-1 with TRBJ1-4; the D is unclear. In germline, CDR1 is SGHRS, CDR2 YFSETQ. This CDR3 comprises 13 residues. Trimming left V 5 bases short and J 4 bases short, with 9 bases between. The full variable domain, completed using reference TRBV5-1 and TRBJ1-4, is KAGVTQTPRYLIKTRGQQVTLSCSPISGHRSVSWYQQTPGQGLQFLFEYFSETQRNKGNFPGRFSGRQFSNSRSEMNVSTLELGDSALYLCASRVSVNEKLFFGSGTQLSVL.

The CDR3 protein is CASSSRRSDEQYF. The DNA for the CDR3 is TGTGCCAGTAGCTCCCGGCGGTCGGACGAGCAGTACTTC. V gene TRBV19 combines with J gene TRBJ2-7, with D hard to call. V was cut by 6 bases and J by 5 bases, with 14 bases left in between. CDR3 length: 13 amino acids. Looked up from germline, CDR1 is LNHDA and CDR2 is SQIVND (reference sequence).

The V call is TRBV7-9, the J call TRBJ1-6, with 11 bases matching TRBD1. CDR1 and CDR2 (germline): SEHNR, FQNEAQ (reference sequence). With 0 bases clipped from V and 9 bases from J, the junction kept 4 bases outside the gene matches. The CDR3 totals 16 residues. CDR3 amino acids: CASSLAGQGASSPLHF. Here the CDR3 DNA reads TGTGCCAGCAGCTTAGCAGGACAGGGGGCTAGTTCACCCCTCCACTTT.

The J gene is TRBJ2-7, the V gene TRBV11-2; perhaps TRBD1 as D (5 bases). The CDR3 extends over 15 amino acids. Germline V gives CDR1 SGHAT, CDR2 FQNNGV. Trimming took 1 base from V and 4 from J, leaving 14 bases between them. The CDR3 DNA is TGTGCCAGCAGCTTAGGGTCAGGGTCTTCGTACGAGCAGTACTTC. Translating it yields CASSLGSGSSYEQYF.

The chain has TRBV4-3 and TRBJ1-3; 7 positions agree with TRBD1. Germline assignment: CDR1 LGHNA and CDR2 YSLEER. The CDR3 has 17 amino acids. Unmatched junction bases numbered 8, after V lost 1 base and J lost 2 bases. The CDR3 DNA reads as TGCGCCAGCAGCCAAGTAGCGACAGGGCTAGCTGGAAACACCATATATTTT. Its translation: CASSQVATGLAGNTIYF.

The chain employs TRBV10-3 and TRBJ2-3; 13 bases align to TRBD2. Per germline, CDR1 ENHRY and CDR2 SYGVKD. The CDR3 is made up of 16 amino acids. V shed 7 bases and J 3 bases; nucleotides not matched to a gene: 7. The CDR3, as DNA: TGTGCCATCACCGGGACTAGCGGGATAGGGACAGATACGCAGTATTTT. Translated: CAITGTSGIGTDTQYF.

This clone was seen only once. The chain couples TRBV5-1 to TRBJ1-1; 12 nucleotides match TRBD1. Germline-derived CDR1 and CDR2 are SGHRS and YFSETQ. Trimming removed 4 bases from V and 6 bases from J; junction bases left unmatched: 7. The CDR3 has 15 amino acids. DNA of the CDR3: TGCGCCAGCAGCCTGAGCGGGACAGGGGGCTCTGAAGCTTTCTTT. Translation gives CASSLSGTGGSEAFF.